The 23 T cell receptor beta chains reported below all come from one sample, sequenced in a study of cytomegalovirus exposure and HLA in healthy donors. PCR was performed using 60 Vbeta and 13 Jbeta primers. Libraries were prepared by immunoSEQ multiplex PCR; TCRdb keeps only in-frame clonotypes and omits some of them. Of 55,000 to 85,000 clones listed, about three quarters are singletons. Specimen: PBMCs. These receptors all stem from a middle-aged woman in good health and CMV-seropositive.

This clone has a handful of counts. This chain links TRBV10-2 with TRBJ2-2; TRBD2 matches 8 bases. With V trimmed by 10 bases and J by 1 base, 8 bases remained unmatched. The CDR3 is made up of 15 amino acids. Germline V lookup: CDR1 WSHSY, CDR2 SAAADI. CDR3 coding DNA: TGCGCCATCCGAGCGGGGGCCCTGAACACCGGGGAGCTGTTTTTT. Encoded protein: CAIRAGALNTGELFF.

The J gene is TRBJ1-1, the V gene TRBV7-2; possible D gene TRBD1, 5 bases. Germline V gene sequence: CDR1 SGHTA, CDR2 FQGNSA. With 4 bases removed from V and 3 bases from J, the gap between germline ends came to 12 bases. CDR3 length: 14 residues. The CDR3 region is CASSYQGSDTEAFF. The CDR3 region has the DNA TGTGCCAGCAGCTACCAGGGTAGTGACACTGAAGCTTTCTTT.

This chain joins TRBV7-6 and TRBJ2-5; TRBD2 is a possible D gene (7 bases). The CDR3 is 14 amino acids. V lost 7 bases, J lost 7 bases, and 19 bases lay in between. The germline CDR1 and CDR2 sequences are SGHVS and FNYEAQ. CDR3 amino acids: CASKHGGGPGTQYF. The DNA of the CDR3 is TGTGCCAGCAAACACGGCGGGGGCCCGGGGACCCAGTACTTC.

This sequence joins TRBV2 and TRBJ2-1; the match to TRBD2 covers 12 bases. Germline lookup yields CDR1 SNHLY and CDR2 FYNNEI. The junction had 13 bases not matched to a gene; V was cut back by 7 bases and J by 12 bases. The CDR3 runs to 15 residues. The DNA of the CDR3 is TGTGCCAGCAATGGGGGACCTAGCGGGGGGGTTGGGCAGTTCTTC. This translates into CASNGGPSGGVGQFF.

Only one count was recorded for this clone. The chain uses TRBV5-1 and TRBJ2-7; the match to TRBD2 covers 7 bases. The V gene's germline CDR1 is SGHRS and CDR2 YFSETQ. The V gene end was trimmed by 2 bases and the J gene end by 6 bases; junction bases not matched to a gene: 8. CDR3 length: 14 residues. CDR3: CASSFYGGEGEQYF. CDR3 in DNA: TGCGCCAGCAGCTTTTACGGCGGGGAGGGCGAGCAGTACTTC.

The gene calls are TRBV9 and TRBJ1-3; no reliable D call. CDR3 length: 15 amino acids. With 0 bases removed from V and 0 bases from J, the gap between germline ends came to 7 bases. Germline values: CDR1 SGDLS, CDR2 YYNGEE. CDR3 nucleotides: TGTGCCAGCAGCGTAGAATGGAGCTCTGGAAACACCATATATTTT. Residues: CASSVEWSSGNTIYF.

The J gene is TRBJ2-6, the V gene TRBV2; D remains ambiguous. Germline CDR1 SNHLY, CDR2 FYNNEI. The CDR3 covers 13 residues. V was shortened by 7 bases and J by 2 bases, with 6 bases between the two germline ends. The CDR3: CASKGAGANVLTF. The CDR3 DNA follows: TGTGCCAGCAAAGGAGCTGGGGCCAACGTCCTGACTTTC.

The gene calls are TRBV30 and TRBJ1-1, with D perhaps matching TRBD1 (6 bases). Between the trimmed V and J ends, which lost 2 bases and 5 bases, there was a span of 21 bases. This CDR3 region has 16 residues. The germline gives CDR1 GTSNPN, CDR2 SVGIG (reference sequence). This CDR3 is CAWSTGSPQPSTEAFF. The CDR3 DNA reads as TGTGCCTGGAGTACAGGGAGTCCTCAGCCGAGTACTGAAGCTTTCTTT.

The CDR3 bases are TGTGCCAGCAGCATAACAGGAGGGGACGTCGAAAAACTGTTTTTT. Amino acid sequence: CASSITGGDVEKLFF. The J gene is TRBJ1-4, the V gene TRBV7-9; TRBD1 might be the D (5 bases). Trimming removed 5 bases at V and 8 bases at J, with 18 bases between. Germline V gene data show CDR1 as SEHNR and CDR2 as FQNEAQ (reference sequence). The CDR3 covers 15 residues.

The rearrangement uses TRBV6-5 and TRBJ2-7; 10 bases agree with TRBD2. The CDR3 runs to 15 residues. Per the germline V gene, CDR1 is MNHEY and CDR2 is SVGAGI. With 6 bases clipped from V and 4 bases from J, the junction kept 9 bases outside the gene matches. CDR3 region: CASRRSSGGSYEQYF. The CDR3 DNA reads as TGTGCCAGCAGGCGGTCTAGCGGGGGTTCTTACGAGCAGTACTTC.

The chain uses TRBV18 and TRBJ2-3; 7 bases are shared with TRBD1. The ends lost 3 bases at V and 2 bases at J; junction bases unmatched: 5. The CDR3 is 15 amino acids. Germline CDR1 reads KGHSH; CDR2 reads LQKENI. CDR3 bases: TGTGCCAGCTCACCGTGGGACAGCCTCACAGATACGCAGTATTTT. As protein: CASSPWDSLTDTQYF.

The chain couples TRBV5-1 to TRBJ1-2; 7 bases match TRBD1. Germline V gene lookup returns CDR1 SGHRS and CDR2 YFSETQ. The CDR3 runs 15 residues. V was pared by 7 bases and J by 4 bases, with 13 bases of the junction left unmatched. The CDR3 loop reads CASQLAPGQSYGYTF. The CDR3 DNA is TGCGCCAGCCAACTAGCACCGGGACAGTCCTATGGCTACACCTTC.

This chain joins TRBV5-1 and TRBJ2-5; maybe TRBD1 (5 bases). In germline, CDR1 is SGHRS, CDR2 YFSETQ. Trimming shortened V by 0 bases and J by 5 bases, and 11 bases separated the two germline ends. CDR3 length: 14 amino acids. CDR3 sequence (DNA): TGCGCCAGCAGCTTGGGACAGAGGTTGGAGACCCAGTACTTC. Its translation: CASSLGQRLETQYF.

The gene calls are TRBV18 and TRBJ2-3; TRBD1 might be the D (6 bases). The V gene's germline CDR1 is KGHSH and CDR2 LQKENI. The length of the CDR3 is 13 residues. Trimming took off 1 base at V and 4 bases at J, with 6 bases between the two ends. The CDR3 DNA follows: TGTGCCAGCTCACCACAGGGGGCAGATACGCAGTATTTT. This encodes CASSPQGADTQYF.

In nucleotides, the CDR3 is TGTGCCAGCAGCGTAGGAATCGGGGTCTCTTACAATGAGCAGTTCTTC. Translated, it gives CASSVGIGVSYNEQFF. This chain joins TRBV9 and TRBJ2-1, with D possibly TRBD2 on 5 matching bases. The germline CDR1 and CDR2 sequences are SGDLS and YYNGEE. The length of the CDR3 is 16 residues. V was trimmed by 0 bases and J by 4 bases, leaving 14 bases between them.

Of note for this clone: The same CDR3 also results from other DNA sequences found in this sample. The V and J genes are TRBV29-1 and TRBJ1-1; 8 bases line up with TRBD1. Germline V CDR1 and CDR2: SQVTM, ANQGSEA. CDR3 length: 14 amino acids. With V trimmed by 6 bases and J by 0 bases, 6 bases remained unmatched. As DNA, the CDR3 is TGCAGCGTACGGACAGGGACCATGAACACTGAAGCTTTCTTT. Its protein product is CSVRTGTMNTEAFF.

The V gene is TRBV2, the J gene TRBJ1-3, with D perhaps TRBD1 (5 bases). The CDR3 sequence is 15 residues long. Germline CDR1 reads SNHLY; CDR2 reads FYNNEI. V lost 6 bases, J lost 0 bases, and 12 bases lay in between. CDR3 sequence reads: CASRRGDHSGNTIYF. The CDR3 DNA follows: TGTGCCAGCAGAAGGGGCGACCACTCTGGAAACACCATATATTTT.

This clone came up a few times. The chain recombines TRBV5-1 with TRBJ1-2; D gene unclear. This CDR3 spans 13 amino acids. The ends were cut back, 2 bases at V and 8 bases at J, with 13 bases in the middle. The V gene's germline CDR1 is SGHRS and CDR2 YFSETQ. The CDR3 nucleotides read TGCGCCAGCAGCTTCGCGGACTCGAGAGGCTACACCTTC. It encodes CASSFADSRGYTF.

This chain's CDR3 is CASSLGPISPEAFF. DNA of the CDR3: TGCGCCAGCAGCTTGGGGCCCATCAGTCCTGAAGCTTTCTTT. The chain uses TRBV5-1 and TRBJ1-1; D not resolved. V lost 0 bases and J lost 6, with 12 bases in between. The CDR3 runs to 14 residues. Germline loops: CDR1 SGHRS, CDR2 YFSETQ.

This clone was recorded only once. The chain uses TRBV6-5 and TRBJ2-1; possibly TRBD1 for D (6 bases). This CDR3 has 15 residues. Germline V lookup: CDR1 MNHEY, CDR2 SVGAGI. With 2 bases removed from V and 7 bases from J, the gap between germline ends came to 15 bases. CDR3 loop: CASSYDRLSFNEQFF. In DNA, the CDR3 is TGTGCCAGCAGTTACGACAGGTTGTCCTTTAATGAGCAGTTCTTC.

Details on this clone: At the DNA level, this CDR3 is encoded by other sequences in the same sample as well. Written as DNA, the CDR3 is TGTGCCAGCAGCATACAGGGGCAGACTGAAGCTTTCTTT. It specifies CASSIQGQTEAFF. The V call is TRBV7-9, the J call TRBJ1-1, with TRBD1 matching 7 bases. CDR3 size: 13 residues. Germline V gene lookup returns CDR1 SEHNR and CDR2 FQNEAQ (reference sequence). The V and J ends lost 5 bases and 5 bases, in that order; junction bases with no gene match: 5.

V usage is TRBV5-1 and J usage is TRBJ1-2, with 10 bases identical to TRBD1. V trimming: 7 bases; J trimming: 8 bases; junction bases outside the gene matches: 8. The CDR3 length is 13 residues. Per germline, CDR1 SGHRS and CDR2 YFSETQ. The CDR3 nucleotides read TGCGCCAGCGGCCAGACAGGGGGCGAAGGCTACACCTTC. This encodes CASGQTGGEGYTF.

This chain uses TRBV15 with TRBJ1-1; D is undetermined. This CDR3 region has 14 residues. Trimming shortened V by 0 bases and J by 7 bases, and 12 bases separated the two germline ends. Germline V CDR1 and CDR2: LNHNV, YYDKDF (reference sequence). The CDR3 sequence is CATSRDRGQSEAFF. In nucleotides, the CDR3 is TGTGCCACCAGCAGAGACCGCGGGCAGAGTGAAGCTTTCTTT. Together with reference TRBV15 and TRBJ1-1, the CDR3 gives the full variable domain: DAMVIQNPRYQVTQFGKPVTLSCSQTLNHNVMYWYQQKSSQAPKLLFHYYDKDFNNEADTPDNFQSRRPNTSFCFLDIRSPGLGDTAMYLCATSRDRGQSEAFFGQGTRLTVV.